These 18 T cell receptor beta chains were all obtained from the same sample, sequenced in a study of graft-versus-host responses after intestinal transplantation. Grafts had their tissue processed, releasing intraepithelial and lamina propria lymphocytes. The protocol was immunoSEQ multiplex PCR, while the TCRdb copy is restricted to in-frame clones and leaves out a portion. Of 15,000 to 20,000 clones listed, approximately 83% are singletons. Source: ileum tissue, taken about 600 days after intestinal transplantation. The receptor source for this set is a human patient who received an intestinal transplant, so some T cells may come from the graft donor.

The genes are TRBV5-6 and TRBJ1-6, with D possibly being TRBD1 (6 bases). The V gene's germline CDR1 is SGHDT and CDR2 YYEEEE. The germline V and J ends were trimmed by 4 bases and 4 bases, with 12 bases remaining between them. The CDR3 totals 15 residues. CDR3 region: CASSPRTEYNSPLHF. As DNA, the CDR3 is TGTGCCAGCAGCCCCCGGACAGAGTATAATTCACCCCTCCACTTT.

The gene calls are TRBV30 and TRBJ1-4, with D possibly TRBD1 on 6 matching bases. Between the trimmed V and J ends, which lost 0 bases and 8 bases, there was a span of 10 bases. Germline V CDR1 and CDR2: GTSNPN, SVGIG (reference sequence). CDR3 length: 13 amino acids. CDR3 region: CAWSVGTLEKLFF. The CDR3, as DNA: TGTGCCTGGAGTGTAGGGACATTGGAAAAACTGTTTTTT.

This chain connects TRBV6-1 to TRBJ2-5; TRBD1 matches at 8 bases. Germline V CDR1 and CDR2: MNHNS, SASEGT. V gave up 7 bases and J gave up 0 bases; unmatched junction bases: 4. The CDR3 length is 14 residues. DNA of the CDR3: TGTGCCAGCACCAGGGGGCTTAACCAAGAGACCCAGTACTTC. Its translation: CASTRGLNQETQYF.

The chain is built from TRBV5-1 and TRBJ1-2, with D possibly TRBD1 on 6 matching bases. The CDR3 has 17 residues. V was cut by 0 bases and J by 2 bases, with 17 bases left in between. Germline CDR1 SGHRS, CDR2 YFSETQ. CDR3 sequence (DNA): TGCGCCAGCAGCTTGGCCGGAAGAGACACAGGGAACTATGGCTACACCTTC. Translation: CASSLAGRDTGNYGYTF.

This clone was detected once. V usage is TRBV29-1 and J usage is TRBJ1-1; D possibly corresponds to TRBD1 (5 bases). V was trimmed by 0 bases and J by 5 bases, leaving 16 bases between them. There are 15 residues in the CDR3. CDR1 is SQVTM, CDR2 ANQGSEA, per germline. The CDR3 coding sequence is TGCAGCGTTGAAGACGGGGCCAGGGTACGGACTGAAGCTTTCTTT. It is translated as CSVEDGARVRTEAFF.

This clone was detected once. The chain uses TRBV6-1 and TRBJ1-1; perhaps TRBD1 as D (5 bases). Germline V gene data show CDR1 as MNHNS and CDR2 as SASEGT. The CDR3 runs 15 residues. V was shortened by 6 bases and J by 0 bases, with 14 bases between the two germline ends. CDR3 protein: CASRRQHNMNTEAFF. CDR3 in DNA: TGTGCCAGCAGGAGACAGCACAACATGAACACTGAAGCTTTCTTT.

Here the CDR3 reads CASQRGAGNEQFF. CDR3 sequence (DNA): TGTGCCAGTCAGCGGGGGGCGGGGAATGAGCAGTTCTTC. This chain uses TRBV27 with TRBJ2-1, with 9 nucleotides matching TRBD2. J lost 7 bases, V lost 9 bases, and 7 bases had no gene match. The CDR3 extends over 13 amino acids. Germline loops: CDR1 MNHEY, CDR2 SMNVEV (reference sequence).

This chain uses TRBV10-3 with TRBJ2-3; D remains unclear. The CDR3 has 15 residues. Looked up from germline, CDR1 is ENHRY and CDR2 is SYGVKD. V lost 3 bases to trimming and J lost 1 base, with 11 bases between them. CDR3 in DNA: TGTGCCATCAGTGATGCCAGTCAACGCACAGATACGCAGTATTTT. Protein product: CAISDASQRTDTQYF.

The chain recombines TRBV10-3 with TRBJ1-1; D possibly corresponds to TRBD1 (5 bases). The germline CDR1 and CDR2 sequences are ENHRY and SYGVKD. The CDR3 has 13 residues. The ends were cut back, 7 bases at V and 0 bases at J, with 9 bases in the middle. The CDR3, as DNA: TGTGCCATCACTCCAGGGATGAACACTGAAGCTTTCTTT. It encodes CAITPGMNTEAFF.

The J gene is TRBJ1-2, the V gene TRBV5-6; D perhaps matches TRBD1 (5 bases). V lost 1 base and J 0 bases, leaving 16 bases between the germline ends. This CDR3 has 17 amino acids. From germline, CDR1 is SGHDT and CDR2 YYEEEE. CDR3 nucleotides: TGTGCCAGCAGCTTGTTGCATTGGGACGCCTCTAACTATGGCTACACCTTC. Encoded protein: CASSLLHWDASNYGYTF. Using reference TRBV5-6 and TRBJ1-2 for the parts outside the CDR3, the full variable domain is DAGVTQSPTHLIKTRGQQVTLRCSPKSGHDTVSWYQQALGQGPQFIFQYYEEEERQRGNFPDRFSGHQFPNYSSELNVNALLLGDSALYLCASSLLHWDASNYGYTFGSGTRLTVV.

V gene TRBV4-1 combines with J gene TRBJ1-5; no clear D gene. This CDR3 spans 12 amino acids. From germline, CDR1 is MGHRA and CDR2 YSYEKL. Trimming removed 1 base from V and 9 bases from J, with 7 bases in between. CDR3 in amino acids: CASSQVRGPQHF. Here the CDR3 DNA reads TGCGCCAGCAGCCAAGTGAGAGGGCCCCAGCATTTT.

This chain connects TRBV13 to TRBJ2-2, with D maybe TRBD1 (5 bases). This CDR3 region has 16 residues. Germline CDR1 reads PRHDT; CDR2 reads FYEKMQ (reference sequence). Trimming removed 3 bases at V and 2 bases at J, with 13 bases between. The CDR3 DNA follows: TGTGCCAGCAGCTTGGAGCTAGGGGTAAACACCGGGGAGCTGTTTTTT. Amino acid sequence: CASSLELGVNTGELFF.

The chain combines TRBV6-1 with TRBJ1-2; tentatively, D is TRBD1 (6 bases). The germline V gene encodes CDR1 MNHNS and CDR2 SASEGT. There are 13 residues in the CDR3. Trimming took off 6 bases at V and 6 bases at J, with 14 bases between the two ends. The CDR3 DNA sequence: TGTGCCAGCAGCCTCAGGGAGGGGGATGGCTACACCTTC. Translation gives CASSLREGDGYTF.

The chain combines TRBV2 with TRBJ1-2; 10 bases align to TRBD1. Germline trimming cut 10 bases from V and 3 bases from J; bases unmatched to any gene: 23. The germline gives CDR1 SNHLY, CDR2 FYNNEI. The CDR3 totals 19 residues. The CDR3 here is CANHPAPGQGFVVDYGYTF. The CDR3 DNA sequence: TGTGCCAACCACCCCGCTCCGGGACAGGGGTTCGTTGTTGACTATGGCTACACCTTC.

The chain carries TRBV10-2 and TRBJ2-6; D unclear. Trimming stripped 5 bases from V and 5 bases from J, with 25 bases between. Germline CDR1 WSHSY, CDR2 SAAADI. The CDR3 extends over 19 amino acids. The CDR3 nucleotides are TGCGCCAGCAGTAAGCTTGGCACTTCTAACAAAAGTCGGGCCAACGTCCTGACTTTC. Translation: CASSKLGTSNKSRANVLTF.

V gene TRBV6-5 combines with J gene TRBJ1-2, with 8 bases lining up with TRBD1. Trimming at V came to 5 bases and at J to 5 bases, leaving 10 bases not matched to a gene. Germline assignment: CDR1 MNHEY and CDR2 SVGAGI. This CDR3 contains 15 residues. CDR3 sequence (DNA): TGTGCCAGCAGTCCGCCTGGACAGGGAGCATATGGCTACACCTTC. Its protein is CASSPPGQGAYGYTF.

This clone appeared a few times. The J gene is TRBJ1-5, the V gene TRBV7-9, with D maybe TRBD1 (6 bases). The CDR3 has 14 residues. Germline V gives CDR1 SEHNR, CDR2 FQNEAQ (reference sequence). The ends were cut back, 2 bases at V and 5 bases at J, with 10 bases in the middle. Here the CDR3 reads CASSLSGVHQPQHF. In DNA, the CDR3 is TGTGCCAGCAGCTTATCAGGGGTTCATCAGCCCCAGCATTTT. Together with reference TRBV7-9 and TRBJ1-5, the CDR3 gives the full variable domain: DTGVSQNPRHKITKRGQNVTFRCDPISEHNRLYWYRQTLGQGPEFLTYFQNEAQLEKSRLLSDRFSAERPKGSFSTLEIQRTEQGDSAMYLCASSLSGVHQPQHFGDGTRLSIL.

The chain recombines TRBV25-1 with TRBJ1-1; D is uncertain. The CDR3 spans 12 residues. Germline V lookup: CDR1 MGHDK, CDR2 SYGVNS. V gave up 4 bases and J gave up 0 bases, with 3 bases separating them. This chain's CDR3 is CASSGLNTEAFF. The CDR3 DNA sequence: TGTGCCAGCAGTGGATTGAACACTGAAGCTTTCTTT.